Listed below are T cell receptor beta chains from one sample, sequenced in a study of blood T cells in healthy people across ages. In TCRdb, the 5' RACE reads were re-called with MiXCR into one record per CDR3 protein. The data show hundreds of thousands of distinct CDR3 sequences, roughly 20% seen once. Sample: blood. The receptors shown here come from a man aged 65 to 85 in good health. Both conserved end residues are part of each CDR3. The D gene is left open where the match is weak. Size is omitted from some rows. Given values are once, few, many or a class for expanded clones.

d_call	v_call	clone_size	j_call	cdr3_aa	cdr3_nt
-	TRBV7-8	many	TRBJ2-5	CASSYSSGQETQYF	TGTGCCAGCAGCTACTCAAGTGGGCAAGAGACCCAGTACTTC
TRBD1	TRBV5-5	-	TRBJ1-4	CASSRDSLTNEKLFF	TGTGCCAGCAGCCGGGACAGCTTAACCAATGAAAAACTGTTTTTT
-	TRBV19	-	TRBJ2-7	CASSIDAVSYEQYF	TGTGCCAGTAGTATAGATGCAGTCTCCTACGAGCAGTACTTC
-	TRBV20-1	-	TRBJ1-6	CSAEISSSYNSPLHF	TGCAGTGCCGAGATCAGTAGCTCCTATAATTCACCCCTCCACTTT
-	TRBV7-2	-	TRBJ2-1	CAGTDGYNEQFF	TGTGCCGGTACGGACGGCTACAATGAGCAGTTCTTC
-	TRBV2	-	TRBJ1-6	CASSEQGVRNSPLHF	TGTGCCAGCAGTGAACAAGGGGTGCGAAATTCACCCCTCCACTTT
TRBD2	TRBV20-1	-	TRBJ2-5	CSATGTRDSQETQYF	TGCAGTGCTACCGGGACTAGAGATTCCCAAGAGACCCAGTACTTC
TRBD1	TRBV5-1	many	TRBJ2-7	CASSRDRGYEQYF	TGCGCCAGCAGCCGGGACAGGGGTTACGAGCAGTACTTC
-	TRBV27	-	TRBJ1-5	CASSPWGADQGSQHF	TGTGCCAGCAGTCCATGGGGGGCGGACCAAGGGTCCCAGCATTTT
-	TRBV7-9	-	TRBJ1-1	CASREGGLTEAFF	TGTGCCAGCAGAGAGGGGGGCTTAACTGAAGCTTTCTTT
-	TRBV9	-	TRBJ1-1	CASSPGDGSTWAEAFF	TGTGCCAGCAGCCCGGGGGATGGGAGCACTTGGGCTGAAGCTTTCTTT
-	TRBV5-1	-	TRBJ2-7	CASSQERGAGYEQYF	TGCGCCAGCAGCCAGGAACGAGGTGCGGGATACGAGCAGTACTTC
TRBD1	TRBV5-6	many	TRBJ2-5	CASSGDRGRQTQYF	TGTGCCAGCAGCGGCGACAGGGGGCGACAGACCCAGTACTTC
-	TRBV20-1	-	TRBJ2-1	CSAVLSSYNEQFF	TGCAGTGCTGTACTGAGCTCCTACAATGAGCAGTTCTTC
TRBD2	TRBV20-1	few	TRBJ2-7	CSAMSLAGVYEQYF	TGCAGTGCTATGAGTCTAGCGGGAGTCTACGAGCAGTACTTC
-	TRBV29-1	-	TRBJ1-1	CSAENSMNTGAFF	TGCAGCGCCGAGAATAGCATGAACACTGGAGCTTTCTTT
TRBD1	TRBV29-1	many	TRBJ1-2	CSASDRGHGGYTF	TGCAGCGCCTCGGACAGGGGGCATGGTGGCTACACCTTC
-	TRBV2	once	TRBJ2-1	CAALGRTGWDNEQFF	TGTGCCGCACTTGGTCGCACAGGCTGGGACAATGAGCAGTTCTTC
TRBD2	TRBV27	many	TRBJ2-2	CASSFIRDYGPNPGELFF	TGTGCCAGCAGTTTCATCCGGGACTACGGTCCGAATCCCGGGGAGCTGTTTTTT
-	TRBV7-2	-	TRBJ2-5	CASSLEFGEETQYF	TGTGCCAGCAGCTTAGAGTTTGGGGAAGAGACCCAGTACTTC
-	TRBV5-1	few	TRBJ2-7	CASSQGDGSPHEQYF	TGCGCCAGCAGCCAAGGGGACGGTAGCCCCCACGAGCAGTACTTC
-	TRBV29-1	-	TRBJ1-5	CSVADSAPSQPQHF	TGCAGTGTTGCGGACAGTGCTCCCAGTCAGCCCCAGCATTTT
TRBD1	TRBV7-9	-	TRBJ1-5	CASSLEGGRRNQPQHF	TGTGCCAGCAGCTTAGAAGGGGGCAGACGCAATCAGCCCCAGCATTTT
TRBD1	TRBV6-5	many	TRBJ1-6	CASRTDPPWTGGSPLHF	TGTGCCAGCAGAACTGACCCTCCCTGGACAGGAGGATCACCCCTCCACTTT
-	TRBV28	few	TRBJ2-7	CASSLQGGIDSVQYF	TGTGCCAGCAGTCTACAAGGGGGAATCGATTCGGTGCAGTACTTC
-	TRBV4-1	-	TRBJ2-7	CASSQELGPYEQYF	TGCGCCAGCAGCCAAGAACTGGGCCCCTACGAGCAGTACTTC